This TCR beta chain was recovered during a study of T cell responses to AZD1222 COVID-19 vaccine. The CDR3 runs 13 residues. Deletions cut 1 base from V and 5 bases from J, with 6 bases between. CDR1 is SEHNR, CDR2 FQNEAQ, per germline (reference sequence). A note on this clone: Its specificity is unknown.

The assay was immunoSEQ multiplex PCR, and TCRdb's table has in-frame clones only and misses some. The profile shows about 120,000 clones, roughly nine tenths of them singletons. Overall study findings and caveats: Repertoires were collected only later (after the peak T cell response had occurred). The donor group comprised mostly white British people and more females; the analysis possibly underestimated clonal diversity.

The chain employs TRBV7-9 and TRBJ1-5; D is undetermined. This specimen was peripheral blood, taken 28 days after the second AZD1222 dose. This TCR was sampled from an adult who received the AZD1222 COVID-19 vaccine. CDR3 residues: CASSLDSDQPQHF. Here the CDR3 DNA reads TGTGCCAGCAGCTTAGACAGCGATCAGCCCCAGCATTTT.